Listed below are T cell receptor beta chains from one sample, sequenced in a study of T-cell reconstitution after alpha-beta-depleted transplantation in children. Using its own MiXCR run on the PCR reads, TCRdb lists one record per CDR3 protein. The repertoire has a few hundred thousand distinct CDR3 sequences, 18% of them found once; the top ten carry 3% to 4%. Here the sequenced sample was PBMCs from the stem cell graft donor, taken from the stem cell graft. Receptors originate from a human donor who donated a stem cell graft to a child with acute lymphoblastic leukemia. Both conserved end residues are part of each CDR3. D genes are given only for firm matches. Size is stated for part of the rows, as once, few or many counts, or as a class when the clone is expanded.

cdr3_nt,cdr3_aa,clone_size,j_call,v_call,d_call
TGTGCCAGCAGCGAACCCTTGGTAGCGGGGGCCGGGGAGCTGTTTTTT,CASSEPLVAGAGELFF,few,TRBJ2-2,TRBV21-1,-
TGTGCCAGCAGCTTAGCTAGCGGGAGTTTCCAGCAGTACTTC,CASSLASGSFQQYF,-,TRBJ2-7,TRBV11-2,TRBD2
TGTGCCAGCAGTTTTCTCCCGGCGGGGAAAGGACAGCAGGCTTTCTTT,CASSFLPAGKGQQAFF,-,TRBJ1-1,TRBV12-3/TRBV12-4,-
TGTGCCAGCAGCTCCATTTTTAGCTCCTACAATGAGCAGTTCTTC,CASSSIFSSYNEQFF,-,TRBJ2-1,TRBV7-3,-
TGTGCCAGCAGCCAAAATTACGGGAGGGCCACCGGGGAGCTGTTTTTT,CASSQNYGRATGELFF,once,TRBJ2-2,TRBV3-1,TRBD2
TGTGCCAGCAGCTGGGGACAGGGGTCCTACGAGCAGTACTTC,CASSWGQGSYEQYF,-,TRBJ2-7,TRBV5-5,TRBD1
TGCGCCAGCAGCCAATTCGGGAGTGACGCCGGGGAGCTGTTTTTT,CASSQFGSDAGELFF,-,TRBJ2-2,TRBV4-1,-
TGCAGTGCTAGAGATATTATCGCGGGTCTCACAGATACGCAGTATTTT,CSARDIIAGLTDTQYF,few,TRBJ2-3,TRBV20-1,-
TGCGCCAGCAGCTTGGGGGCAGGGGTCAATGAGCAGTTCTTC,CASSLGAGVNEQFF,many,TRBJ2-1,TRBV5-1,-
TGCAGTGCGAGGACTAGCGGGAACCAGAAACGCGAGCAGTACTTC,CSARTSGNQKREQYF,-,TRBJ2-7,TRBV20-1,TRBD2
TGCGCCAGCAGCGGCGGTCGGGTTAGGTACAATGAGCAGTTCTTC,CASSGGRVRYNEQFF,many,TRBJ2-1,TRBV5-1,-
TGTGCCAGTAATTACAGGGGGCCCACTGAAGCTTTCTTT,CASNYRGPTEAFF,-,TRBJ1-1,TRBV19,TRBD1
TGTGCCAGCAGCTTAGGGTTCATTGGGGGTCTCGACTATGGCTACACCTTC,CASSLGFIGGLDYGYTF,-,TRBJ1-2,TRBV13,-
TGTGCCAGCAAGGGGCTAGCGAACACCGGGGAGCTGTTTTTT,CASKGLANTGELFF,few,TRBJ2-2,TRBV12-3/TRBV12-4,-
TGTGCCAGCAGTTACGCCTCAGCGGGAGGCTCCTACGAGCAGTACTTC,CASSYASAGGSYEQYF,-,TRBJ2-7,TRBV6-5,TRBD2
TGCAGTGCTCCCGGACAGGTGGGGAAGGTTTCGGGAGAGACCCAGTACTTC,CSAPGQVGKVSGETQYF,-,TRBJ2-5,TRBV20-1,TRBD1
TGTGCCACCAGTGCCGTGACAGGGATCGGGAATGAGCAGTTCTTC,CATSAVTGIGNEQFF,few,TRBJ2-1,TRBV24-1,TRBD1
TGTGCCAGCAGTTACTCGACTACTCGGCAGCCCCAGCATTTT,CASSYSTTRQPQHF,few,TRBJ1-5,TRBV6-2/TRBV6-3,-
TGTGCCAGCAGCGTGTCCGGGAGGGCCTCGACAGATACGCAGTATTTT,CASSVSGRASTDTQYF,-,TRBJ2-3,TRBV9,TRBD2
TGCAGCGTCGTCGGAGTTGGACTAGCATACAATGAGCAGTTCTTC,CSVVGVGLAYNEQFF,-,TRBJ2-1,TRBV29-1,TRBD2
TGTGCCAGCATGAGTCAGGGTGGTGTGAGGTGGACTGAAGCTTTCTTT,CASMSQGGVRWTEAFF,few,TRBJ1-1,TRBV27,-
TGTGCCAGCAGTTACTCAGGGGCGGGGGAGACCCAGTACTTC,CASSYSGAGETQYF,-,TRBJ2-5,TRBV6-5,-
TGTGCCAGCACCAACCGAGAGACCCAGTACTTC,CASTNRETQYF,-,TRBJ2-5,TRBV7-9,-
TGCGCCAGCAGCCAAGGACAGGGGAGAGGGTACACTGAAGCTTTCTTT,CASSQGQGRGYTEAFF,-,TRBJ1-1,TRBV4-1,TRBD1
TGTGCCAGCAAGGTGGGGATAGAGGATGGCTACACCTTC,CASKVGIEDGYTF,-,TRBJ1-2,TRBV12-3/TRBV12-4,-
TGTGCCAGCAGTTACTCGTATGGGGGGAATGAGCAGTTCTTC,CASSYSYGGNEQFF,-,TRBJ2-1,TRBV6-5,-
TGTGCCAGCAGTTACACAAGAAAGCTGACGGGAGGGCCGGTAGAGACCCAGTACTTC,CASSYTRKLTGGPVETQYF,-,TRBJ2-5,TRBV6-2/TRBV6-3,TRBD2
TGCGCCAGCAGCTTGGCGTTTGTACAGCTACAAGAGACCCAGTACTTC,CASSLAFVQLQETQYF,-,TRBJ2-5,TRBV5-1,-
TGTGCCAGCAGTGATGGACTAGCGGGAGTCTTGAAGGTGACCCAGTACTTC,CASSDGLAGVLKVTQYF,-,TRBJ2-5,TRBV6-1,TRBD2
TGTGCCAGCAGCCAAGATCCGGACATGACAGATACGCAGTATTTT,CASSQDPDMTDTQYF,-,TRBJ2-3,TRBV3-1,-
TGTGCCAGCAGCTTAGTGCTAGATCTTGGCTACACCTTC,CASSLVLDLGYTF,few,TRBJ1-2,TRBV11-2,-
TGTGCCAGCAGCCTATACTCCTACAATGAGCAGTTCTTC,CASSLYSYNEQFF,-,TRBJ2-1,TRBV27,-
TGCAGCGTTTACCTACAGGGGGCTCGGGGCTCCTACGAGCAGTACTTC,CSVYLQGARGSYEQYF,-,TRBJ2-7,TRBV29-1,TRBD1
TGTGCCAGCAGCGAGGACAGGGTGTCTGGAAACACCATATATTTT,CASSEDRVSGNTIYF,few,TRBJ1-3,TRBV9,TRBD1
TGCGCCAGCAGCTTGGGCGACAGGGGGCCCTACAATGAGCAGTTCTTC,CASSLGDRGPYNEQFF,-,TRBJ2-1,TRBV5-1,TRBD1
TGTGCCAGCAGTTCGAACGGACAGCACTACGAGCAGTACTTC,CASSSNGQHYEQYF,-,TRBJ2-7,TRBV6-5,-
TGTGCGGGCCGGGGGGGGCGGCTCACCGGGGAGCTGTTTTTT,CAGRGGRLTGELFF,-,TRBJ2-2,TRBV2,TRBD2
TGTGCCAGCAGTGACCGGGACAACAATGAGCAGTTCTTC,CASSDRDNNEQFF,many,TRBJ2-1,TRBV6-4,-
TGTGCCAGCAGCCGTTCCTGGAACACTGAAGCTTTCTTT,CASSRSWNTEAFF,many,TRBJ1-1,TRBV7-6,-
TGTGCCATCATGCCGGGACTAGCGGGAGATCCGACTACTCGTGAGCAGTACTTC,CAIMPGLAGDPTTREQYF,-,TRBJ2-7,TRBV10-3,TRBD2
TGTGCCAGCAGCTTCCTACTAGCGGGAGGGCTGAATGAGCAGTTCTTC,CASSFLLAGGLNEQFF,-,TRBJ2-1,TRBV7-9,TRBD2
TGTGCCACCAGTGACACTACTAGCGGAACAGATACGCAGTATTTT,CATSDTTSGTDTQYF,-,TRBJ2-3,TRBV24-1,TRBD2
TGTGCCAGCTCTCCGGATCCTATATACAAAAACATTCAGTACTTC,CASSPDPIYKNIQYF,-,TRBJ2-4,TRBV18,-
TGTGCCAGCAGCTTAAATTTGCGAGGTAACACTGAAGCTTTCTTT,CASSLNLRGNTEAFF,-,TRBJ1-1,TRBV7-3,-
TGTGCCAGCAACCATTTAGGCGACTCCTACGAGCAGTACTTC,CASNHLGDSYEQYF,few,TRBJ2-7,TRBV7-9,-
TGCGCCAGCAGCCTGATTACCGGGACTAGCGGCTACGAGCAGTACTTC,CASSLITGTSGYEQYF,few,TRBJ2-7,TRBV5-1,TRBD2
TGTGCCAGCAGCTTAGAGGGTAGTCTAGCGGTTTACACCGGGGAGCTGTTTTTT,CASSLEGSLAVYTGELFF,few,TRBJ2-2,TRBV11-1,TRBD2